Listed here are 14 T cell receptor beta chains from one sample, sequenced in a study of beta chain features in type 1 diabetes. Study-level findings and limits: People with Type 1 diabetes carried modestly yet significantly shorter TCRB CDR3s in all four CD4+ subsets.

The investigators reverse transcribed all of the isolated RNA, so they sequenced expressed TCRB transcripts. TCRdb keeps only in-frame clones here, not all; method: immunoSEQ multiplex PCR. This table has about 640,000 clones, over 10% appearing once. Antigen specificity for these receptors is unknown. The sequenced sample consisted of naive CD4+ T cells from blood. These TCRs come from a man aged 25-45 years with type 1 diabetes.

Only a few counts were recorded for this clone. The rearrangement links TRBV9 to TRBJ2-3; perhaps D is TRBD1 or TRBD2 (6 bases each). V lost 1 base and J lost 4, with 13 bases in between. This CDR3 is built from 15 residues. Germline CDR1 reads SGDLS; CDR2 reads YYNGEE. DNA of the CDR3: TGTGCCAGCAGCGTATGGGGGGCTCAGGCAGATACGCAGTATTTT. The encoded protein is CASSVWGAQADTQYF.

This clone came up a few times. This chain uses TRBV15 with TRBJ2-4; TRBD2 might be the D (5 bases). CDR3 length: 15 amino acids. Germline CDR1 reads LNHNV; CDR2 reads YYDKDF (reference sequence). The ends were cut back, 1 base at V and 7 bases at J, with 14 bases in the middle. CDR3 loop: CATSRVEGPGNIQYF. CDR3 bases: TGTGCCACCAGCAGAGTCGAGGGTCCGGGGAACATTCAGTACTTC.

The chain combines TRBV15 with TRBJ1-2, with D possibly TRBD1 on 6 matching bases. The germline gives CDR1 LNHNV, CDR2 YYDKDF (reference sequence). Deletions cut 1 base from V and 8 bases from J, with 11 bases between. This CDR3 comprises 13 residues. CDR3 bases: TGTGCCACCAGCAGAGCGGGGGCGGCCGGCTACACCTTC. It yields the protein CATSRAGAAGYTF.

V and J are TRBV6-5 and TRBJ1-6; 8 nucleotides match TRBD1. V gave up 7 bases and J gave up 7 bases; unmatched junction bases: 9. In germline, CDR1 is MNHEY, CDR2 SVGAGI. The CDR3 spans 15 residues. The CDR3 sequence: CASTYAGGANSPLHF. The CDR3 coding sequence is TGTGCCAGCACCTACGCAGGGGGCGCAAATTCACCCCTCCACTTT.

This clone was found a few times. The chain recombines TRBV7-9 with TRBJ2-5; maybe TRBD1 (6 bases). This CDR3 is built from 14 residues. V lost 3 bases and J 5 bases, leaving 13 bases between the germline ends. Per germline, CDR1 SEHNR and CDR2 FQNEAQ (reference sequence). Here the CDR3 DNA reads TGTGCCAGCAGCTTGCTTACAGGGCAGGAGACCCAGTACTTC. This encodes CASSLLTGQETQYF.

In this sample, this clone turned up many times. The V call is TRBV7-9, the J call TRBJ2-5; tentatively, D is TRBD2 (5 bases). The CDR3 totals 14 residues. The V gene lost 2 bases and the J gene lost 4 bases, with 11 bases spanning the gap. Germline lookup yields CDR1 SEHNR and CDR2 FQNEAQ (reference sequence). CDR3 nucleotides: TGTGCCAGCAGCTTAATCCTAGCAGGAGAGACCCAGTACTTC. This encodes CASSLILAGETQYF.

J is TRBJ2-7 and V is TRBV13; D ambiguous. In germline, CDR1 is PRHDT, CDR2 FYEKMQ (reference sequence). V gave up 2 bases and J gave up 0 bases, with 8 bases separating them. This CDR3 is 14 amino acids long. CDR3 sequence: CASSLPYSSYEQYF. CDR3 bases: TGTGCCAGCAGCTTACCGTACAGCTCCTACGAGCAGTACTTC.

This clone came up a few times. The chain links TRBV15 to TRBJ2-1, with a tentative D call TRBD2 (6 bases). The CDR3 is made up of 16 amino acids. V was trimmed by 3 bases and J by 1 base, leaving 13 bases between them. The germline V gene has CDR1 LNHNV and CDR2 YYDKDF (reference sequence). Written as DNA, the CDR3 is TGTGCCACCAGCAGCGGGCACGGGGGTTCCTACAATGAGCAGTTCTTC. It translates to CATSSGHGGSYNEQFF. Together with reference TRBV15 and TRBJ2-1, the CDR3 gives the full variable domain: DAMVIQNPRYQVTQFGKPVTLSCSQTLNHNVMYWYQQKSSQAPKLLFHYYDKDFNNEADTPDNFQSRRPNTSFCFLDIRSPGLGDTAMYLCATSSGHGGSYNEQFFGPGTRLTVL.

V gene TRBV30 combines with J gene TRBJ2-3; D gene ambiguous. The germline V gene encodes CDR1 GTSNPN and CDR2 SVGIG (reference sequence). Trimming cost V 5 bases and J 3 bases, with 9 bases left between them. The CDR3 runs to 12 residues. This CDR3 reads CAWQPETDTQYF. In DNA, the CDR3 is TGTGCCTGGCAACCGGAGACAGATACGCAGTATTTT.

The gene calls are TRBV2 and TRBJ2-5; TRBD1 aligns across 9 bases. The V and J ends lost 3 bases and 5 bases, in that order; junction bases with no gene match: 13. This CDR3 region has 17 residues. The germline V gene encodes CDR1 SNHLY and CDR2 FYNNEI. CDR3 sequence reads: CASSELSGTGFTETQYF. The CDR3 DNA reads TGTGCCAGCAGTGAGCTGTCCGGGACAGGGTTTACGGAGACCCAGTACTTC. The full variable domain, in which reference TRBV2 and TRBJ2-5 provide the parts outside the CDR3, is EPEVTQTPSHQVTQMGQEVILRCVPISNHLYFYWYRQILGQKVEFLVSFYNNEISEKSEIFDDQFSVERPDGSNFTLKIRSTKLEDSAMYFCASSELSGTGFTETQYFGPGTRLLVL.

This chain joins TRBV27 and TRBJ1-2; D is uncertain. The V gene's germline CDR1 is MNHEY and CDR2 SMNVEV (reference sequence). V was pared by 5 bases and J by 7 bases, with 17 bases between. This CDR3 has 14 amino acids. The CDR3 DNA reads TGTGCCAGCAGTCCCTTCGAAGATGTCTCTGGCTACACCTTC. Residues: CASSPFEDVSGYTF.

This clone showed up just a few times. The rearrangement uses TRBV19 and TRBJ2-5, with D possibly TRBD1 on 5 matching bases. Germline-derived CDR1 and CDR2 are LNHDA and SQIVND (reference sequence). V lost 3 bases and J 1 base, leaving 15 bases between the germline ends. The CDR3 covers 16 residues. CDR3 sequence reads: CASSILGTGSQETQYF. The CDR3 nucleotides read TGTGCCAGTAGTATTCTCGGAACAGGTTCCCAAGAGACCCAGTACTTC. The full variable domain, with the rest looked up from reference TRBV19 and TRBJ2-5, is DGGITQSPKYLFRKEGQNVTLSCEQNLNHDAMYWYRQDPGQGLRLIYYSQIVNDFQKGDIAEGYSVSREKKESFPLTVTSAQKNPTAFYLCASSILGTGSQETQYFGPGTRLLVL.

The V call is TRBV23-1, the J call TRBJ2-5; 7 bases fit TRBD1. TRBV23-1 is recorded as an ORF, its role being uncertain. The CDR3 covers 17 residues. The junction had 12 bases not matched to a gene; V was cut back by 0 bases and J by 5 bases. CDR3 sequence (DNA): TGCGCCAGCAGTCAATCCTCCGGACAGGCCCTAAGGGAGACCCAGTACTTC. Amino acids: CASSQSSGQALRETQYF.

As for this clone: This sample also contains other DNA sequences that code for the same CDR3. The chain carries TRBV7-2 and TRBJ2-5; D gene ambiguous. CDR1 and CDR2 (germline): SGHTA, FQGNSA. The CDR3 contains 12 residues. Trimming stripped 3 bases from V and 5 bases from J, with 7 bases between. Here the CDR3 reads CASSLRGETQYF. The DNA for the CDR3 is TGTGCCAGCAGCTTGCGAGGCGAGACCCAGTACTTC.